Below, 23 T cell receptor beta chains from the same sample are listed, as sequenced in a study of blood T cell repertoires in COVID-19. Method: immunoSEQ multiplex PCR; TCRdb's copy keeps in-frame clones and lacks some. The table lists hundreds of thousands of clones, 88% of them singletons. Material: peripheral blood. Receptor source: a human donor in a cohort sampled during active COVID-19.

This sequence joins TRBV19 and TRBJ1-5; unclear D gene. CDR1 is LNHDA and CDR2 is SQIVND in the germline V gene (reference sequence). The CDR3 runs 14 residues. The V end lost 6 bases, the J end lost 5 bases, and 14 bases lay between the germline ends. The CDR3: CASRPRVEYQPQHF. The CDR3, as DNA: TGTGCCAGTAGGCCACGAGTGGAGTATCAGCCCCAGCATTTT.

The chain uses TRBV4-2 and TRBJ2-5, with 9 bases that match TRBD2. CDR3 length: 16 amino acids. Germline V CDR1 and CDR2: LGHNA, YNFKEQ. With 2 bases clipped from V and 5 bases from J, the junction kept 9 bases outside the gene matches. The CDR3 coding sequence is TGTGCCAGCAGCCAACTAAGGGGCGGGAGGGTGGAGACCCAGTACTTC. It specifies CASSQLRGGRVETQYF.

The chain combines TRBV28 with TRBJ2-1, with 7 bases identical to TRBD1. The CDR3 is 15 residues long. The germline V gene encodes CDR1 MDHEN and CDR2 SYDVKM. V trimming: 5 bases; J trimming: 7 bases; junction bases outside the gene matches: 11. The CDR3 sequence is CASSRTGDSVNEQFF. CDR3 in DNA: TGTGCCAGCAGTCGTACTGGGGACAGCGTAAATGAGCAGTTCTTC.

CDR3 bases: TGCGCCAGCAGCCCGGGTGGTGGCTTCTTGAACACTGAAGCTTTCTTT. Translating it yields CASSPGGGFLNTEAFF. The chain employs TRBV5-1 and TRBJ1-1, with D unresolved. The germline V gene has CDR1 SGHRS and CDR2 YFSETQ. The CDR3 consists of 16 residues. The germline V and J ends were trimmed by 4 bases and 0 bases, with 16 bases remaining between them.

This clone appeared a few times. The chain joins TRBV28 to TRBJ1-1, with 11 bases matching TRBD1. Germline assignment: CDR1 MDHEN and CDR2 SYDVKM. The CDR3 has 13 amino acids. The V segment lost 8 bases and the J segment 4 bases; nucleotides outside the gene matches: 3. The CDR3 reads CASWGQGGTEAFF. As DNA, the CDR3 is TGTGCCAGCTGGGGACAGGGGGGCACTGAAGCTTTCTTT.

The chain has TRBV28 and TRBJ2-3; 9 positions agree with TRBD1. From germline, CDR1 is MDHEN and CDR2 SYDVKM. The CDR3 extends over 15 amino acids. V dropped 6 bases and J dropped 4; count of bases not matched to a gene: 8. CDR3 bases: TGTGCCAGCAGGACCGGGACAGGGCATGCAGATACGCAGTATTTT. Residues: CASRTGTGHADTQYF.

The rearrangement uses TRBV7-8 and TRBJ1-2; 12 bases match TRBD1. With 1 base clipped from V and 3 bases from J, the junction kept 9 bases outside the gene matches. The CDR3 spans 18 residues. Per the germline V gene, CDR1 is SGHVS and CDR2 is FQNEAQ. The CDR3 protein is CASSLGGQGAIHYYGYTF. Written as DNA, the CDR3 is TGTGCCAGCAGCTTAGGGGGACAGGGGGCTATTCACTACTATGGCTACACCTTC.

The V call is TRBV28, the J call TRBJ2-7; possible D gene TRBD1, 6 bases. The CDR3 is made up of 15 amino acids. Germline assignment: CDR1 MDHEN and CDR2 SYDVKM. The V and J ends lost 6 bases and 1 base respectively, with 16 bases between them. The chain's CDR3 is CASRVRGQKSYEQYF. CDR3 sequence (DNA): TGTGCCAGCAGGGTCCGAGGACAGAAGTCCTACGAGCAGTACTTC.

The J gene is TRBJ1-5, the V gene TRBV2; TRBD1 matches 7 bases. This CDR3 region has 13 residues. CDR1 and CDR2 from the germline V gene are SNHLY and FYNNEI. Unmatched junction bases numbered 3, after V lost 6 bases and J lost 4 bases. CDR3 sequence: CASRGQANQPQHF. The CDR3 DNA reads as TGTGCCAGCAGAGGACAGGCTAATCAGCCCCAGCATTTT.

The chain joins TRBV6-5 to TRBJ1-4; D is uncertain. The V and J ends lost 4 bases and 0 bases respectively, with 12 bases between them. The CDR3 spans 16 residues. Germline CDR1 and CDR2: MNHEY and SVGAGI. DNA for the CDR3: TGTGCCAGCAGTTCTATGGGCCTGGCAACTAATGAAAAACTGTTTTTT. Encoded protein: CASSSMGLATNEKLFF.

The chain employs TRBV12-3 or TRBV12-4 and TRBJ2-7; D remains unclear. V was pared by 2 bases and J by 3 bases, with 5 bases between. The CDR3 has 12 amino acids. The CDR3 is CASSLQNYEQYF. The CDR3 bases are TGTGCCAGCAGTTTACAGAACTACGAGCAGTACTTC.

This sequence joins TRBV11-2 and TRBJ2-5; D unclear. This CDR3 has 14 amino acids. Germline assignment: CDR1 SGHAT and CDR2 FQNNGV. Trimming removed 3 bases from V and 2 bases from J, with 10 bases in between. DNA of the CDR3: TGTGCCAGCAGCTTTAATGCAGTTCAAGAGACCCAGTACTTC. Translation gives CASSFNAVQETQYF.

The CDR3 sequence: CASGGGQGITGELFF. The CDR3, as DNA: TGTGCCAGCGGTGGTGGTCAGGGGATCACCGGGGAGCTGTTTTTT. The rearrangement joins TRBV27 to TRBJ2-2; D may be TRBD1 (6 bases). The CDR3 is 15 amino acids. Trimming took off 8 bases at V and 4 bases at J, with 17 bases between the two ends. Per the germline V gene, CDR1 is MNHEY and CDR2 is SMNVEV (reference sequence).

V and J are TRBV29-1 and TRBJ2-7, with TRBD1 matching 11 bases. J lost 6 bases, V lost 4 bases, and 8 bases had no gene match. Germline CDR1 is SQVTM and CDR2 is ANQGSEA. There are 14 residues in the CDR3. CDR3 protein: CSVGRGTGGSEQYF. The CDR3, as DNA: TGCAGCGTTGGGAGGGGGACAGGGGGTTCCGAGCAGTACTTC.

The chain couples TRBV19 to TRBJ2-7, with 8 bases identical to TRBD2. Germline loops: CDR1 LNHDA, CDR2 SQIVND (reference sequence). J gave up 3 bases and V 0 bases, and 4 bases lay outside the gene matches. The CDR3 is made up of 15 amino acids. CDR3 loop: CASSIEVGTSYEQYF. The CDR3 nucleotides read TGTGCCAGTAGTATAGAAGTTGGGACTAGCTACGAGCAGTACTTC.

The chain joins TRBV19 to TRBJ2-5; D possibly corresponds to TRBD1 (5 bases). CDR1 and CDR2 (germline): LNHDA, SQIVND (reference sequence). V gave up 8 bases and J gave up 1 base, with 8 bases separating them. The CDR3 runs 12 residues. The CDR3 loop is CASQGSQETQYF. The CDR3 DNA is TGTGCCAGTCAGGGTTCCCAAGAGACCCAGTACTTC.

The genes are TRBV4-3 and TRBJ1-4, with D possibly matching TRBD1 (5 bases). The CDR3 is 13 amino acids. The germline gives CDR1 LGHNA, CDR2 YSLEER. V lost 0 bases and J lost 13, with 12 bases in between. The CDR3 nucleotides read TGCGCCAGCAGCCAAGATGGGCGGGGGATACTGTTTTTT. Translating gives CASSQDGRGILFF.

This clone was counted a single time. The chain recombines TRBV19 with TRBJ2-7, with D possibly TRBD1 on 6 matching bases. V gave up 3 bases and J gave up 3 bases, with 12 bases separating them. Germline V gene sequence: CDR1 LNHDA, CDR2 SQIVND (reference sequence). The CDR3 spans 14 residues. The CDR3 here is CASSIRQGLYEQYF. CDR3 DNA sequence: TGTGCCAGTAGTATTCGCCAGGGGCTCTACGAGCAGTACTTC.

CDR3 loop: CASSQDFGHPPSEQYF. DNA for the CDR3: TGCGCCAGCAGCCAAGATTTTGGACACCCCCCCTCCGAGCAGTACTTC. The genes are TRBV4-3 and TRBJ2-7; TRBD1 is a possible D gene (5 bases). Germline V gene data show CDR1 as LGHNA and CDR2 as YSLEER. Trimming pared 0 bases from V and 6 bases from J, leaving 18 bases between. This CDR3 has 16 residues.

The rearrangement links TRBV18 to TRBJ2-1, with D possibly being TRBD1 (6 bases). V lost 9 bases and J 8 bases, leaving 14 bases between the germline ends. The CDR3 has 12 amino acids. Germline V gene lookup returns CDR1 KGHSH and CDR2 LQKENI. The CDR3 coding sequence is TGTGCCAGTCAGGGGCCCGTCCATGAGCAGTTCTTC. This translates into CASQGPVHEQFF.

This CDR3 is CASSRQGTHNSPLHF. The CDR3 DNA reads TGTGCCAGCAGCCGTCAGGGAACCCATAATTCACCCCTCCACTTT. The chain recombines TRBV11-2 with TRBJ1-6, with a possible D match to TRBD1 (5 bases). Per the germline V gene, CDR1 is SGHAT and CDR2 is FQNNGV. The CDR3 covers 15 residues. The V end was cut by 5 bases, the J end by 5 bases, with 13 bases between.

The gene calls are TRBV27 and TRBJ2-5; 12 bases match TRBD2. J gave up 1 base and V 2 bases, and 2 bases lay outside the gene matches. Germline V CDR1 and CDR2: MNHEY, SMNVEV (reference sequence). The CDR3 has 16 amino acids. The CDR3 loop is CASSLTLAGGQETQYF. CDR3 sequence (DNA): TGTGCCAGCAGTTTAACACTAGCGGGAGGCCAAGAGACCCAGTACTTC.

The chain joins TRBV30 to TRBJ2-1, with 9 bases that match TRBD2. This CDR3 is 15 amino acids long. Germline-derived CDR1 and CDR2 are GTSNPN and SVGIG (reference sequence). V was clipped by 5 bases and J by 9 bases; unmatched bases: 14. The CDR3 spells CAWDPGLAPASEQFF. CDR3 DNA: TGTGCCTGGGACCCGGGACTAGCCCCCGCGAGTGAGCAGTTCTTC.